Below are 4 T cell receptor beta chains sequenced from a single sample in a study of response to subunit inactivated influenza vaccine. TCRdb fed the RT-PCR reads into MiXCR, producing one record per CDR3 protein. The sample lists 500,000 or so distinct CDR3 sequences; 16% were seen once. The sample in question was CD4+ T cells sorted from PBMCs, obtained less than 25 months after vaccination. All receptors derive from a man aged 50-75 years who received an inactivated influenza vaccine.

In DNA form, the CDR3 reads TGTGCCAGCAACCCTGGGATCACAGATACGCAGTATTTT. Translating gives CASNPGITDTQYF. The chain uses TRBV7-8 and TRBJ2-3; D unclear. The V gene's germline CDR1 is SGHVS and CDR2 FQNEAQ. The V and J ends lost 7 bases and 2 bases respectively, with 10 bases between them. The CDR3 covers 13 residues.

Ten or more counts support this clonotype. V is TRBV18 and J is TRBJ2-5; D gene ambiguous. Germline V gene data show CDR1 as KGHSH and CDR2 as LQKENI. V was clipped by 2 bases and J by 2 bases, with 6 bases between them. CDR3 length: 13 residues. This CDR3 reads CASSPLQQETQYF. CDR3 sequence (DNA): TGTGCCAGCTCACCATTACAGCAAGAGACCCAGTACTTC.

The chain joins TRBV6-2 or TRBV6-3 to TRBJ1-5, with D uncertain. The CDR3 extends over 13 amino acids. V was trimmed by 8 bases and J by 0 bases, leaving 8 bases between them. Germline V lookup: CDR1 MNHEY, CDR2 SVGEGT. CDR3 sequence: CASVEYSNQPQHF. The CDR3 nucleotides read TGTGCCAGCGTCGAGTATAGCAATCAGCCCCAGCATTTT.

This clonotype was counted a few times. This chain joins TRBV6-1 and TRBJ2-3; 8 bases align to TRBD1. CDR1 is MNHNS, CDR2 SASEGT, per germline. This CDR3 spans 16 amino acids. Trimming took 3 bases from V and 1 from J; bases not matched to a gene: 6. CDR3 bases: TGTGCCAGCAGTGACTTAGGACAGGGCCGCACAGATACGCAGTATTTT. Residues: CASSDLGQGRTDTQYF.